These 4 T cell receptor beta chains share one sample of origin, sequenced in a study of blood T cell repertoires in COVID-19. Method: immunoSEQ multiplex PCR; TCRdb's copy keeps in-frame clones and lacks some. This table has roughly 120,000 clones, around 90% appearing once. The specimen was peripheral blood. Receptors originate from a human donor in a cohort sampled during active COVID-19.

This chain links TRBV3-1 (or the pseudogene TRBV3-2) with TRBJ2-3; 12 bases are shared with TRBD2. V dropped 5 bases and J dropped 2; count of bases not matched to a gene: 5. CDR1 LGHDT and CDR2 YNNKEL come from the germline V gene (reference sequence). The CDR3 runs 16 residues. The CDR3 DNA follows: TGTGCCAGCAGCTCACTAGCGGGGGGCTCCACAGATACGCAGTATTTT. It translates to CASSSLAGGSTDTQYF.

This clone is a singleton in its sample. V usage is TRBV10-3 and J usage is TRBJ1-1; 8 nucleotides line up with TRBD1. The CDR3 is 14 amino acids. Trimming cost V 4 bases and J 6 bases; bases outside gene matches: 7. Germline lookup yields CDR1 ENHRY and CDR2 SYGVKD. DNA for the CDR3: TGTGCCATCAGTGCTATTCAGGGGGCCGCTGAAGCTTTCTTT. Protein: CAISAIQGAAEAFF.

Worth noting for this clone: The DNA is left out, because the CDR3 cannot be placed on it with certainty; the CDR3 is given as TCRdb lists it. The chain employs TRBV12-1 and TRBJ2-1; the DNA was not used to check the table's D call, TRBD2. TRBV12-1 is designated a pseudogene. The length of the CDR3 is 18 amino acids, counting both ends. The CDR3 sequence is CASSFMWAGGSSYNEQFF.

The J gene is TRBJ2-3, the V gene TRBV10-1, with 11 bases matching TRBD2. CDR1 and CDR2 from the germline V gene are WNHNN and SYGVQD (reference sequence). The trim removed 0 bases at V and 2 bases at J, leaving 4 bases unmatched. This CDR3 is 17 amino acids long. CDR3 sequence: CASSESSSGGVTDTQYF. CDR3 nucleotides: TGCGCCAGCAGTGAGTCGAGTAGCGGGGGGGTCACAGATACGCAGTATTTT.